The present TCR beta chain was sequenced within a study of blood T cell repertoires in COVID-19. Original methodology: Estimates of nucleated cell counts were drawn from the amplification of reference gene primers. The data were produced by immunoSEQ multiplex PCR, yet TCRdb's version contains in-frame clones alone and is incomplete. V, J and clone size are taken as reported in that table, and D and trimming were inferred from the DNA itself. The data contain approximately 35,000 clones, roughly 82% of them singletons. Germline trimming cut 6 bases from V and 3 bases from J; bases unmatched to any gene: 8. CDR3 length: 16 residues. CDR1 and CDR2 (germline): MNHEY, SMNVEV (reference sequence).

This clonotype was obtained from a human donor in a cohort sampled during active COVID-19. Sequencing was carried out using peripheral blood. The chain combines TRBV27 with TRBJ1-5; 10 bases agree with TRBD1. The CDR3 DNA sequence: TGTGCCAGCAGAGGAGGGACAGGGGTTAACAATCAGCCCCAGCATTTT. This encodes CASRGGTGVNNQPQHF.